This entry is about one T cell receptor (beta chain). What it binds is not known. Trimming pared 2 bases from V and 0 bases from J, leaving 8 bases between. This CDR3 contains 15 residues. Germline V gene lookup returns CDR1 MNHEY and CDR2 SMNVEV (reference sequence). This entry is derived from a study of T cell responses to AZD1222 COVID-19 vaccine. Assay: immunoSEQ multiplex PCR; the TCRdb copy retains only in-frame clones and omits some. This table has about 110,000 clones, approximately 90% appearing once. Study-wide points: Reportedly, nearly half of unique spike TCRs recognized epitopes outside B.1.351/B.1.1.7 mutations. CD4 TCRs associated with vaccination spanned spike, dominating at 160-218 and 743-854.

Sequenced here: peripheral blood, sampled on day 0 of AZD1222 vaccination. The sequence derives from an adult in good health. The V call is TRBV27, the J call TRBJ2-1, with D unresolved. This CDR3 reads CASSLMAHSYNEQFF. The CDR3 DNA is TGTGCCAGCAGTTTAATGGCTCACTCCTACAATGAGCAGTTCTTC.